The 32 T cell receptor beta chains given below trace back to one sample, sequenced in a study of CD4 T cells in relation to SARS-CoV-2 and coronaviruses. Unexposed donor CD4+ T cells date from 2011-2018, before the COVID-19 pandemic. Isolation of CD4+ T cells took place after less than 11 days in culture. This table comes from immunoSEQ multiplex PCR, and its TCRdb copy is limited to in-frame clones, with some not included. The table has about 15,000 clones, about four fifths seen once. No antigens are known for them. Source material: CD4+ T cells from PBMCs, cultured in vitro. Every receptor here comes from a human donor in good health.

This clone showed up just a few times. The rearrangement joins TRBV7-2 to TRBJ2-2; 12 nucleotides agree with TRBD2. Per germline, CDR1 SGHTA and CDR2 FQGNSA. V trimming: 2 bases; J trimming: 5 bases; junction bases outside the gene matches: 6. The CDR3 loop spans 17 amino acids. The CDR3 spells CASSLFASGGATGELFF. CDR3 in DNA: TGTGCCAGCAGCTTATTTGCTAGCGGGGGGGCGACCGGGGAGCTGTTTTTT.

The gene calls are TRBV6-5 and TRBJ1-1, with D tentatively TRBD1 (6 bases). Germline V gives CDR1 MNHEY, CDR2 SVGAGI. This CDR3 contains 15 residues. V gave up 5 bases and J gave up 4 bases, with 17 bases separating them. Written as DNA, the CDR3 is TGTGCCAGCAGTACACAGGGAAGGGGGGGCACTGAAGCTTTCTTT. Translation gives CASSTQGRGGTEAFF.

This clone came up a few times. V and J are TRBV6-5 and TRBJ2-1, with TRBD2 matching over 11 bases. The germline gives CDR1 MNHEY, CDR2 SVGAGI. V shed 7 bases and J 5 bases; nucleotides not matched to a gene: 7. The CDR3 runs to 15 residues. For the CDR3, the DNA is TGTGCCAGCACCCACCTAGCGGGAGGTAACAATGAGCAGTTCTTC. As protein: CASTHLAGGNNEQFF.

The genes are TRBV4-3 and TRBJ1-2; TRBD1 agrees at 11 bases. Losses at the gene ends were 6 bases for V and 4 bases for J; bases not matched to a gene: 7. Germline V gene sequence: CDR1 LGHNA, CDR2 YSLEER. The CDR3 extends over 15 amino acids. CDR3 region: CASSRGQGAFYGYTF. The CDR3 DNA sequence: TGCGCCAGCAGTCGAGGACAGGGGGCATTCTATGGCTACACCTTC.

The chain uses TRBV10-3 and TRBJ2-7; 11 bases agree with TRBD2. The germline gives CDR1 ENHRY, CDR2 SYGVKD. The V and J ends lost 2 bases and 4 bases, in that order; junction bases with no gene match: 7. This CDR3 spans 16 amino acids. This CDR3 reads CAISEPGTSGLYEQYF. Here the CDR3 DNA reads TGTGCCATCAGTGAGCCGGGGACTAGCGGCCTTTACGAGCAGTACTTC.

The chain carries TRBV6-6 and TRBJ2-7; 7 bases map to TRBD2. CDR3 size: 15 residues. The V segment lost 4 bases and the J segment 0 bases; nucleotides outside the gene matches: 6. CDR1 is MNHNY, CDR2 SVGAGI, per germline (reference sequence). For the CDR3, the DNA is TGTGCCAGCAGTTCCCGGGGGGACGGCTCCTACGAGCAGTACTTC. Translating gives CASSSRGDGSYEQYF.

The V call is TRBV5-4, the J call TRBJ1-2; D is perhaps TRBD1 (5 bases). The germline V gene has CDR1 SGHNT and CDR2 YYREEE (reference sequence). The CDR3 runs 13 residues. Trimming pared 4 bases from V and 7 bases from J, leaving 14 bases between. The CDR3 loop is CASSPRGGAGYTF. The CDR3 region has the DNA TGTGCCAGCAGCCCTCGAGGAGGGGCTGGCTACACCTTC. Complete variable domain (other parts from reference TRBV5-4 and TRBJ1-2): ETGVTQSPTHLIKTRGQQVTLRCSSQSGHNTVSWYQQALGQGPQFIFQYYREEENGRGNFPPRFSGLQFPNYSSELNVNALELDDSALYLCASSPRGGAGYTFGSGTRLTVV.

The genes are TRBV9 and TRBJ2-1; D might be TRBD2 (5 bases). From germline, CDR1 is SGDLS and CDR2 YYNGEE. Trimming took 2 bases from V and 3 from J, leaving 6 bases between them. The CDR3 runs to 13 residues. The CDR3 DNA reads as TGTGCCAGCAGCGTCCGGGACTACAATGAGCAGTTCTTC. Translating it yields CASSVRDYNEQFF.

This chain links TRBV7-2 with TRBJ1-4; D is perhaps TRBD1 (5 bases). The V gene's germline CDR1 is SGHTA and CDR2 FQGNSA. V was trimmed by 4 bases and J by 5 bases, leaving 20 bases between them. The CDR3 spans 17 residues. For the CDR3, the DNA is TGTGCCAGCAGCTCCTACGGGGGGGTGGTGGGGAATGAAAAACTGTTTTTT. Its translation is CASSSYGGVVGNEKLFF.

The chain links TRBV4-2 to TRBJ2-1; 9 bases map to TRBD2. CDR3 length: 18 residues. Germline V gene lookup returns CDR1 LGHNA and CDR2 YNFKEQ. V gave up 0 bases and J gave up 8 bases; unmatched junction bases: 14. This chain's CDR3 is CASSQEPGTSIPVDEQFF. As DNA, the CDR3 is TGTGCCAGCAGCCAAGAGCCCGGGACTAGCATACCCGTAGATGAGCAGTTCTTC.

This rearrangement joins TRBV11-2 to TRBJ2-7; 9 positions match TRBD1. The germline V gene encodes CDR1 SGHAT and CDR2 FQNNGV. The CDR3 is 17 residues long. The ends lost 5 bases at V and 0 bases at J; junction bases unmatched: 11. The CDR3 protein is CASSRTGGQGLSYEQYF. For the CDR3, the DNA is TGTGCCAGCAGCCGTACCGGAGGACAGGGGCTCTCCTACGAGCAGTACTTC.

The chain has TRBV3-1 (or the pseudogene TRBV3-2) and TRBJ1-1; D uncertain. This CDR3 has 13 residues. Germline CDR1 reads LGHDT; CDR2 reads YNNKEL (reference sequence). Trimming removed 0 bases from V and 11 bases from J, with 13 bases in between. The CDR3 here is CASSQDGTPGAFF. The CDR3 bases are TGTGCCAGCAGCCAAGATGGAACACCTGGGGCTTTCTTT.

The chain combines TRBV4-2 with TRBJ2-3; possibly TRBD2 for D (5 bases). The germline V and J ends were trimmed by 0 bases and 4 bases, with 8 bases remaining between them. Germline loops: CDR1 LGHNA, CDR2 YNFKEQ. This CDR3 region has 14 residues. CDR3 protein: CASSQDMGADTQYF. CDR3 bases: TGTGCCAGCAGCCAAGATATGGGAGCAGATACGCAGTATTTT.

The chain employs TRBV6-1 and TRBJ2-7; maybe TRBD1 (6 bases). There are 12 residues in the CDR3. V shed 2 bases and J shed 10 bases, with 12 bases lying between them. The germline V gene encodes CDR1 MNHNS and CDR2 SASEGT. The CDR3: CASSERGQTQYF. Here the CDR3 DNA reads TGTGCCAGCAGTGAAAGGGGACAAACCCAGTACTTC.

V gene TRBV1 combines with J gene TRBJ2-3. TRBV1 is described as a pseudogene. The CDR3 length is 17 residues. The CDR3 loop is CTSRRQPAGLNTDTQYF. DNA of the CDR3: TGCACCAGCAGGAGACAACCGGCCGGGCTAAACACAGATACGCAGTATTTT.

This chain connects TRBV7-2 to TRBJ2-2, with TRBD2 as a possible D gene (6 bases). The CDR3 runs 17 residues. The germline V and J ends were trimmed by 4 bases and 1 base, with 16 bases remaining between them. Germline V gene data show CDR1 as SGHTA and CDR2 as FQGNSA. The CDR3 here is CASSSDSGTLNTGELFF. In DNA form, the CDR3 reads TGTGCCAGCAGCTCAGACAGTGGGACTTTGAACACCGGGGAGCTGTTTTTT.

This clone was seen a single time. The CDR3 is CSASGREAQYF. The CDR3 DNA sequence: TGCAGTGCTAGTGGCCGGGAGGCCCAGTACTTC. This chain connects TRBV20-1 to TRBJ2-5, with 7 bases matching TRBD2. Germline assignment: CDR1 DFQATT and CDR2 SNEGSKA (reference sequence). This CDR3 has 11 residues. Germline trimming cut 3 bases from V and 9 bases from J; bases unmatched to any gene: 4.

The rearrangement uses TRBV19 and TRBJ2-7, with D perhaps matching TRBD1 (6 bases). CDR1 and CDR2 (germline): LNHDA, SQIVND (reference sequence). There are 14 residues in the CDR3. V lost 5 bases to trimming and J lost 2 bases, with 13 bases between them. In DNA, the CDR3 is TGTGCCAGTAGTGAGACAGGCCCGGCCTACGAGCAGTACTTC. It yields the protein CASSETGPAYEQYF.

This chain connects TRBV11-1 to TRBJ2-7, with 9 bases fitting TRBD2. The CDR3 sequence is 14 residues long. V was pared by 1 base and J by 5 bases, with 3 bases of the junction left unmatched. Per germline, CDR1 SGHAT and CDR2 FQDESV (reference sequence). CDR3 sequence (DNA): TGTGCCAGCAGCTTAGGACTAGCGGACAACGAGCAGTACTTC. Protein sequence: CASSLGLADNEQYF.

This chain uses TRBV18 with TRBJ1-4, with unresolved D. CDR3 length: 14 amino acids. V lost 6 bases and J lost 0, with 8 bases in between. Germline V gene data show CDR1 as KGHSH and CDR2 as LQKENI. The CDR3 DNA follows: TGTGCCAGCTCGCGAAGCACAACTAATGAAAAACTGTTTTTT. Protein sequence: CASSRSTTNEKLFF.

This clone is medium-sized in the sample. V and J are TRBV6-4 and TRBJ2-1; the D is unclear. CDR1 MRHNA and CDR2 SNTAGT come from the germline V gene. The CDR3 is made up of 14 amino acids. The ends were cut back, 0 bases at V and 2 bases at J, with 5 bases in the middle. CDR3 amino acids: CASSDSGTYNEQFF. The CDR3 DNA is TGTGCCAGCAGTGACTCGGGAACCTACAATGAGCAGTTCTTC.

This chain connects TRBV24-1 to TRBJ1-2, with D unclear. Germline-derived CDR1 and CDR2 are KGHDR and SFDVKD. V was trimmed by 12 bases and J by 6 bases, leaving 13 bases between them. The length of the CDR3 is 11 residues. CDR3 loop: CAGYTRDGYTF. In DNA form, the CDR3 reads TGTGCCGGCTACACCCGGGATGGCTACACCTTC.

This chain connects TRBV6-2 or TRBV6-3 to TRBJ2-7, with unresolved D. The CDR3 runs 12 residues. Germline V gene sequence: CDR1 MNHEY, CDR2 SVGEGT. Trimming shortened V by 2 bases and J by 4 bases, and 6 bases separated the two germline ends. The chain's CDR3 is CASSYLLYEQYF. The CDR3 DNA is TGTGCCAGCAGTTACCTGCTGTACGAGCAGTACTTC.

V and J are TRBV6-5 and TRBJ2-5; D gene unclear. There are 13 residues in the CDR3. CDR1 is MNHEY and CDR2 is SVGAGI in the germline V gene. The ends were cut back, 2 bases at V and 1 base at J, with 5 bases in the middle. The CDR3 sequence: CASSYRVQETQYF. The CDR3 DNA follows: TGTGCCAGCAGTTACAGGGTCCAAGAGACCCAGTACTTC.

This chain links TRBV5-1 with TRBJ2-5, with 8 bases fitting TRBD2. The CDR3 sequence is 16 residues long. The germline gives CDR1 SGHRS, CDR2 YFSETQ. With 0 bases clipped from V and 2 bases from J, the junction kept 6 bases outside the gene matches. CDR3 in amino acids: CASSLAGGGLQETQYF. The DNA for the CDR3 is TGCGCCAGCAGCTTGGCCGGGGGGGGACTGCAAGAGACCCAGTACTTC.

The chain uses TRBV4-1 and TRBJ1-6, with unresolved D. This CDR3 is built from 12 residues. Per the germline V gene, CDR1 is MGHRA and CDR2 is YSYEKL. Trimming shortened V by 4 bases and J by 10 bases, and 8 bases separated the two germline ends. CDR3 residues: CASSPPGSPLHF. CDR3 nucleotide sequence: TGCGCCAGCAGCCCCCCGGGGTCACCCCTCCACTTT.

The chain employs TRBV24-1 and TRBJ2-5, with 9 bases that match TRBD2. Germline lookup yields CDR1 KGHDR and CDR2 SFDVKD. This CDR3 is built from 13 residues. With V trimmed by 5 bases and J by 3 bases, 0 bases remained unmatched. The CDR3 is CATSGLAEETQYF. The CDR3 nucleotides are TGTGCCACCAGTGGACTAGCGGAAGAGACCCAGTACTTC.

This chain links TRBV19 with TRBJ2-2, with TRBD1 matching 9 bases. Losses at the gene ends were 2 bases for V and 4 bases for J; bases not matched to a gene: 8. Germline CDR1 reads LNHDA; CDR2 reads SQIVND (reference sequence). The length of the CDR3 is 17 residues. CDR3 sequence reads: CASSIYGGQGGTGELFF. The CDR3 nucleotides read TGTGCCAGTAGTATATATGGGGGACAGGGAGGCACCGGGGAGCTGTTTTTT.

The rearrangement links TRBV3-1 (or the pseudogene TRBV3-2) to TRBJ2-6, with D uncertain. The CDR3 runs 16 residues. The germline V gene has CDR1 LGHDT and CDR2 YNNKEL (reference sequence). V gave up 0 bases and J gave up 0 bases, with 6 bases separating them. The CDR3 DNA reads TGTGCCAGCAGCCAAGATGGCAGCTCTGGGGCCAACGTCCTGACTTTC. Translation gives CASSQDGSSGANVLTF.

J is TRBJ2-1 and V is TRBV5-1; either TRBD1 or TRBD2 may supply D (7 bases each). The CDR3 is 15 residues long. V was cut by 1 base and J by 14 bases, with 22 bases left in between. Germline CDR1 reads SGHRS; CDR2 reads YFSETQ. CDR3 protein: CASSLSWQGEGSKFF. CDR3 nucleotides: TGCGCCAGCAGCTTGTCGTGGCAGGGGGAGGGTAGTAAGTTCTTC.

This chain uses TRBV2 with TRBJ2-7; tentative D call: TRBD1 (5 bases). From germline, CDR1 is SNHLY and CDR2 FYNNEI. CDR3 length equals 11 residues. V lost 6 bases to trimming and J lost 8 bases, with 11 bases between them. The CDR3 nucleotides are TGTGCCAGCAGGGACGACAGCAAGCAGTACTTC. Protein sequence: CASRDDSKQYF.

This chain uses TRBV5-4 with TRBJ2-5; 10 nucleotides match TRBD2. This CDR3 spans 15 amino acids. V shed 4 bases and J 2 bases; nucleotides not matched to a gene: 5. Germline V gene lookup returns CDR1 SGHNT and CDR2 YYREEE (reference sequence). This CDR3 is CASSGGLASQETQYF. The CDR3 nucleotides are TGTGCCAGCAGCGGGGGACTAGCGAGTCAAGAGACCCAGTACTTC.